Below are 24 T cell receptor beta chains sequenced from a single sample in a study of blood T cell repertoires in COVID-19. This table comes from immunoSEQ multiplex PCR, and its TCRdb copy is limited to in-frame clones, with some not included. Seen here are fewer than 500,000 clones, around 89% observed once, and the top ten hold 4% to 5.5%. Sequencing input: peripheral blood. Source of these receptors: a woman aged 25 to 39 with acute or convalescent COVID-19.

Note on this clone: Other DNA sequences in the same sample also yield this CDR3. The chain carries TRBV5-1 and TRBJ2-7; TRBD2 matches at 8 bases. V lost 2 bases and J lost 5; bases outside the gene matches: 12. The CDR3 spans 16 residues. The germline V gene encodes CDR1 SGHRS and CDR2 YFSETQ. The CDR3 here is CASSFGARGGSNEQYF. The DNA for the CDR3 is TGCGCCAGCAGCTTTGGGGCTCGGGGGGGCAGTAACGAGCAGTACTTC.

V and J are TRBV5-1 and TRBJ2-5; TRBD2 aligns across 14 bases. Germline V lookup: CDR1 SGHRS, CDR2 YFSETQ. The CDR3 sequence is 17 residues long. J was trimmed by 3 bases and V by 0 bases; bases with no gene match: 4. CDR3: CASSLGLAGGRKETQYF. The CDR3 coding sequence is TGCGCCAGCAGCTTGGGACTAGCGGGGGGGAGAAAAGAGACCCAGTACTTC. The entire variable domain, with the rest obtained from reference TRBV5-1 and TRBJ2-5, is as follows: KAGVTQTPRYLIKTRGQQVTLSCSPISGHRSVSWYQQTPGQGLQFLFEYFSETQRNKGNFPGRFSGRQFSNSRSEMNVSTLELGDSALYLCASSLGLAGGRKETQYFGPGTRLLVL.

Only one count was recorded for this clone. The chain carries TRBV7-6 and TRBJ2-5; weak D call: TRBD1 (6 bases). The V end was cut by 5 bases, the J end by 5 bases, with 12 bases between. Germline loops: CDR1 SGHVS, CDR2 FNYEAQ. The CDR3 consists of 13 residues. This chain's CDR3 is CASSPRRGETQYF. The CDR3 DNA reads as TGTGCCAGCAGCCCACGAAGGGGGGAGACCCAGTACTTC.

The chain uses TRBV28 and TRBJ1-5, with unresolved D. The germline V gene has CDR1 MDHEN and CDR2 SYDVKM. This CDR3 has 12 residues. The V and J ends lost 6 bases and 0 bases respectively, with 3 bases between them. The CDR3: CASSYSNQPQHF. CDR3 bases: TGTGCCAGCAGCTATAGCAATCAGCCCCAGCATTTT.

This chain joins TRBV30 and TRBJ1-2; 9 bases map to TRBD1. Germline CDR1 GTSNPN, CDR2 SVGIG (reference sequence). There are 14 residues in the CDR3. V lost 2 bases to trimming and J lost 2 bases; unmatched junction nucleotides: 3. This chain's CDR3 is CAWSPDRGNYGYTF. CDR3 coding DNA: TGTGCCTGGAGTCCTGACAGGGGGAACTATGGCTACACCTTC. The variable domain in full, completed from reference TRBV30 and TRBJ1-2, reads SQTIHQWPATLVQPVGSPLSLECTVEGTSNPNLYWYRQAAGRGLQLLFYSVGIGQISSEVPQNLSASRPQDRQFILSSKKLLLSDSGFYLCAWSPDRGNYGYTFGSGTRLTVV.

The chain joins TRBV9 to TRBJ1-1; D ambiguous. This CDR3 contains 13 residues. Germline V gene sequence: CDR1 SGDLS, CDR2 YYNGEE. The V gene lost 0 bases and the J gene lost 8 bases, with 11 bases spanning the gap. CDR3 loop: CASSVAIGGEAFF. CDR3 nucleotide sequence: TGTGCCAGCAGCGTAGCCATAGGAGGAGAAGCTTTCTTT.

The DNA of the CDR3 is TGTGCCAGCAGCCCTTACCCTCAGAAAAATGATGAGCAGTTCTTC. Encoded protein: CASSPYPQKNDEQFF. The genes are TRBV5-5 and TRBJ2-1; D ambiguous. The CDR3 has 15 amino acids. V was shortened by 4 bases and J by 8 bases, with 19 bases between the two germline ends. Per the germline V gene, CDR1 is SGHKS and CDR2 is YYEKEE (reference sequence).

The chain joins TRBV4-1 to TRBJ1-1, with D unclear. This CDR3 is built from 14 residues. Germline CDR1 MGHRA, CDR2 YSYEKL. Trimming cost V 0 bases and J 1 base, with 6 bases left between them. The DNA of the CDR3 is TGCGCCAGCAGCCAAGATCATTCGAACACTGAAGCTTTCTTT. It translates to CASSQDHSNTEAFF.

The chain combines TRBV19 with TRBJ1-5; 7 bases fit TRBD1. Germline V lookup: CDR1 LNHDA, CDR2 SQIVND (reference sequence). CDR3 length: 13 residues. J was trimmed by 7 bases and V by 7 bases; bases with no gene match: 7. The CDR3 region is CASTSQGKQPQHF. CDR3 nucleotides: TGTGCCAGTACCTCACAGGGGAAACAGCCCCAGCATTTT.

The chain joins TRBV6-5 to TRBJ1-2, with no clear D. Germline CDR1 and CDR2: MNHEY and SVGAGI. Between the trimmed V and J ends, which lost 10 bases and 8 bases, there was a span of 14 bases. This CDR3 comprises 11 residues. The CDR3 DNA reads TGTGCCATCGAGGGCCCCAACGGCTACACCTTC. It specifies CAIEGPNGYTF.

The chain joins TRBV11-1 to TRBJ2-7; a weak D match, TRBD1 (5 bases). With 0 bases removed from V and 5 bases from J, the gap between germline ends came to 8 bases. This CDR3 comprises 13 residues. Germline values: CDR1 SGHAT, CDR2 FQDESV (reference sequence). The CDR3 sequence is CASSLAVGDEQYF. CDR3 nucleotide sequence: TGTGCCAGCAGCTTAGCGGTAGGGGACGAGCAGTACTTC.

This chain uses TRBV5-1 with TRBJ2-1, with 7 positions matching TRBD2. Trimming cost V 1 base and J 6 bases; bases outside gene matches: 7. Per germline, CDR1 SGHRS and CDR2 YFSETQ. The CDR3 contains 15 residues. Here the CDR3 reads CASSLLVGGFNEQFF. The CDR3 nucleotides read TGCGCCAGCAGCTTGTTGGTGGGGGGGTTCAATGAGCAGTTCTTC.

The chain joins TRBV15 to TRBJ1-1, with D perhaps matching TRBD1 (5 bases). This CDR3 spans 12 amino acids. Germline V gene lookup returns CDR1 LNHNV and CDR2 YYDKDF (reference sequence). Trimming removed 6 bases from V and 4 bases from J, with 9 bases in between. The CDR3 sequence is CATSQGSTEAFF. DNA of the CDR3: TGTGCCACCAGTCAGGGTAGCACTGAAGCTTTCTTT.

The V call is TRBV5-1, the J call TRBJ1-1; perhaps TRBD1 as D (5 bases). This CDR3 region has 15 residues. The germline V and J ends were trimmed by 2 bases and 2 bases, with 13 bases remaining between them. The germline CDR1 and CDR2 sequences are SGHRS and YFSETQ. The CDR3 region has the DNA TGCGCCAGCAGCTTTCTTGACAGATTAAACACTGAAGCTTTCTTT. Its translation: CASSFLDRLNTEAFF.

Only one count was recorded for this clone. This rearrangement joins TRBV3-1 (or the pseudogene TRBV3-2) to TRBJ1-1; 7 bases match TRBD1. There are 14 residues in the CDR3. Germline CDR1 and CDR2: LGHDT and YNNKEL (reference sequence). Trimming removed 5 bases from V and 4 bases from J; junction bases left unmatched: 7. The chain's CDR3 is CASSARQGTTEAFF. CDR3 DNA: TGTGCCAGCAGCGCCCGACAGGGCACCACTGAAGCTTTCTTT.

This clone turned up a few times. The chain couples TRBV5-1 to TRBJ2-1, with D possibly being TRBD2 (6 bases). The CDR3 contains 21 residues. V lost 4 bases to trimming and J lost 0 bases, with 29 bases between them. Looked up from germline, CDR1 is SGHRS and CDR2 is YFSETQ. The CDR3 loop reads CASSPWVVSGGFPRSYNEQFF. CDR3 sequence (DNA): TGCGCCAGCAGCCCGTGGGTAGTTAGCGGTGGTTTTCCCCGCTCCTACAATGAGCAGTTCTTC.

The chain uses TRBV4-1 and TRBJ2-1, with 7 bases aligning to TRBD1. CDR1 and CDR2 from the germline V gene are MGHRA and YSYEKL. CDR3 length equals 17 residues. The J segment lost 5 bases and the V segment lost 5 bases, leaving 15 bases of the junction unmatched. The CDR3 coding sequence is TGCGCCAGCAGCTTCCGACAGGGTGGCGTATACGACAATGAGCAGTTCTTC. Translating it yields CASSFRQGGVYDNEQFF.

The chain joins TRBV27 to TRBJ1-6, with TRBD1 matching 8 bases. The J segment lost 9 bases and the V segment lost 7 bases, leaving 11 bases of the junction unmatched. CDR1 and CDR2 (germline): MNHEY, SMNVEV (reference sequence). The CDR3 is 15 amino acids. The CDR3 region is CASTSRAGGFSPLHF. The DNA of the CDR3 is TGTGCCAGCACCTCCAGGGCAGGGGGCTTTTCACCCCTCCACTTT.

The rearrangement links TRBV27 to TRBJ2-5; 11 bases fit TRBD1. Germline V gives CDR1 MNHEY, CDR2 SMNVEV (reference sequence). Germline trimming cut 4 bases from V and 0 bases from J; bases unmatched to any gene: 4. The CDR3 loop spans 16 amino acids. The CDR3 loop reads CASSSGTGGHQETQYF. As DNA, the CDR3 is TGTGCCAGCAGTTCAGGGACAGGGGGTCACCAAGAGACCCAGTACTTC.

This chain uses TRBV14 with TRBJ1-1; TRBD1 might be the D (5 bases). Germline assignment: CDR1 SGHDN and CDR2 FVKESK. V dropped 6 bases and J dropped 1 base, with 6 bases sitting between them. The CDR3 length is 12 residues. The CDR3, as DNA: TGTGCCAGCAGAACAGGGAACACTGAAGCTTTCTTT. This sequence encodes CASRTGNTEAFF.

J is TRBJ1-4 and V is TRBV6-1; 8 positions agree with TRBD1. CDR1 and CDR2 from the germline V gene are MNHNS and SASEGT. J gave up 6 bases and V 3 bases, and 3 bases lay outside the gene matches. There are 14 residues in the CDR3. The CDR3 DNA reads as TGTGCCAGCAGTGAGACAGGGGCATATGAAAAACTGTTTTTT. Its translation is CASSETGAYEKLFF.

The V and J genes are TRBV6-5 and TRBJ1-2; D perhaps matches TRBD1 (5 bases). Germline V gives CDR1 MNHEY, CDR2 SVGAGI. CDR3 length equals 13 residues. Deletions cut 5 bases from V and 6 bases from J, with 13 bases between. For the CDR3, the DNA is TGTGCCAGCAGTCCAGGGAAAGAGAATGGCTACACCTTC. Translating it yields CASSPGKENGYTF.

The chain uses TRBV5-1 and TRBJ1-1; 7 bases align to TRBD1. The CDR3 length is 16 residues. Trimming at V came to 4 bases and at J to 0 bases, leaving 9 bases not matched to a gene. Per germline, CDR1 SGHRS and CDR2 YFSETQ. The CDR3 DNA is TGCGCCAGCAGCCCCGACAGGGAATTAATGAACACTGAAGCTTTCTTT. The encoded protein is CASSPDRELMNTEAFF.

This clone was counted between two and nine times. The CDR3 here is CASSRRTGEVNTEAFF. CDR3 DNA sequence: TGTGCCAGCAGCCGCCGGACAGGAGAAGTGAACACTGAAGCTTTCTTT. The V and J genes are TRBV11-2 and TRBJ1-1; 7 nucleotides line up with TRBD1. Germline V gene data show CDR1 as SGHAT and CDR2 as FQNNGV. The CDR3 runs to 16 residues. V lost 5 bases, J lost 0 bases, and 9 bases stayed unmatched.